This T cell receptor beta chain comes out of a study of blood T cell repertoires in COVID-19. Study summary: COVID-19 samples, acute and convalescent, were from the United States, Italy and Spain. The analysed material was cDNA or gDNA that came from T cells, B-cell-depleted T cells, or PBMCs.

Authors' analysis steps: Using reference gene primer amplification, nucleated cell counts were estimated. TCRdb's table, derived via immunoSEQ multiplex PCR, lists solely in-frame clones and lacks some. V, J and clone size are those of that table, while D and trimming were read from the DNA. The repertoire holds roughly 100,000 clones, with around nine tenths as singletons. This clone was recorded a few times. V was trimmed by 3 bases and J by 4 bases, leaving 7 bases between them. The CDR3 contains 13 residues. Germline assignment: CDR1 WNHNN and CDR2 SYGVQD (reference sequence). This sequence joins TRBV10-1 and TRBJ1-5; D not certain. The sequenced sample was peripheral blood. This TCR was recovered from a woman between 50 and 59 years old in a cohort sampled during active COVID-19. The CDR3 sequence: CASSEIGNQPQHF. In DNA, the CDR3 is TGCGCCAGCAGTGAAATCGGGAATCAGCCCCAGCATTTT.